This TCR beta chain comes out of a study of T-cell memory formation after mild COVID-19. In this sample, this clonotype turned up a few times. Between the trimmed V and J ends, which lost 0 bases and 3 bases, there was a span of 11 bases. The length of the CDR3 is 15 residues. CDR1 and CDR2 (germline): SGHRS, YFSETQ. In TCRdb, the 5' RACE reads were re-called with MiXCR into one record per CDR3 protein. The data contain about 400,000 distinct CDR3 sequences, about a sixth of them seen just once; the ten biggest clones take up roughly 21%. The sequenced material came from PBMCs or a T cell subset sorted from them (not recorded which). J is TRBJ2-3 and V is TRBV5-1; D is uncertain. This TCR was recovered from a man between 18 and 29 years old who had mild COVID-19 (a few samples of this study predate the infection). Cell type and time point are not known. Written as DNA, the CDR3 is TGCGCCAGCAGCTTGGCCTCCCTGAGGACAGATACGCAGTATTTT. Translating it yields CASSLASLRTDTQYF.